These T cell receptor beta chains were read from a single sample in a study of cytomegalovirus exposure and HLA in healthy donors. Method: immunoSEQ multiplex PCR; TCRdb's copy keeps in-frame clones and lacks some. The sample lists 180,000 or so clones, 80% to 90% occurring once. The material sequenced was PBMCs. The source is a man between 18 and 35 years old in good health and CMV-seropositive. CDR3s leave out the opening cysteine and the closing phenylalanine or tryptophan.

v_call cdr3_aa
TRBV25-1 ASSAPGLAGGETQY
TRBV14 ASSQAGGPDTQY
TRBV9 ASSEGTGFYEQF
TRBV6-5 ASSPGLAALETQY
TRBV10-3 ATPVNLYEQY
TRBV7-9 ASSLAGAYYGYT
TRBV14 ASSQDARGNTIY
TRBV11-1 ASSRRGDSLNTEAF
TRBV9 ASSSFQDRGRYSPLH
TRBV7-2 ASRPDRGRDTQY
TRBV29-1 SARTGTNEQF
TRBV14 ASSPPGYTEAF
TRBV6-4 ASSEAVNSPLH
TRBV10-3 AISGRTDKY
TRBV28 AISSFRETQY
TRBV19 ASSSWGTGANVWQETQY
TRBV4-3 ASSQEPGGSQPQH
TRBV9 ASSVGDYEQY
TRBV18 ASSSLPNGGTTDTQY
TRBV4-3 ASSQDAGLAGTYEQY
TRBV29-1 SVIGAGMSYGYT
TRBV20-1 SADRGYEQY
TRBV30 AWSVPWGDGNTIY
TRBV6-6 ASRISQFGTEAF
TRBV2 ASSRLAGGDRGTDTQY
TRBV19 ASTLSSTVNTEAF
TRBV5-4 ASSWTSGSDTQY
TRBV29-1 SVVGGNGNYGYT
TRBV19 ASNSPLTSGTHNEQF
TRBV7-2 ASSLQGNSNGYT
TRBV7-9 ASSRGVDEQY
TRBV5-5 ASSAYMQGAQEKLF
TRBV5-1 ASSFNRGRRSTEAF
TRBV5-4 ASSSQTGGAETQY
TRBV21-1 ASASGQGADEQF
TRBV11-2 ASSLGQGRTQY
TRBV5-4 ASSPQQGVGNTEAF
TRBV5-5 ASSLDRGGTEAF
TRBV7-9 ASSLRGPTGELF
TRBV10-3 AISESIGVSYGYT
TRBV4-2 ASSRITSGEETQY
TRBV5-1 ASFRGDTNTEAF
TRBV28 ASSLGTGGREETQY
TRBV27 ASSPICRDRANYGYT
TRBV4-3 ASSPGEALNEQF
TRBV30 AWSAGQAHEQY
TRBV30 AWSVGQGVLNYGYT
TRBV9 ASSVGLAGITDTQY
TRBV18 ASLTGTGGGTDTQY
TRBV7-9 SSSLIGGVTDTQY
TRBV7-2 ASSPFTGFALH
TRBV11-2 ASSPNSYMNTEAF
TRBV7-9 ASSRLAGWDTEAF
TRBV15 ATSRVFGDEKLF